This TCR beta chain emerged from a study of CD8 T cells in Susac syndrome. It was with random hexamers that 0.5 to 1 ug RNA was reverse transcribed. Amplification of TCR beta CDR3 used immunoSEQ multiplex PCR across 54 Vbeta and 13 Jbeta. TCRdb re-derived calls from the immunoSEQ multiplex PCR reads in MiXCR, one entry per CDR3 protein. The sample lists 200,000 to 300,000 distinct CDR3 sequences; 85% to 95% were seen once. The CDR3 consists of 19 residues. Trimming cost V 0 bases and J 0 bases; bases outside gene matches: 6. CDR1 KGHSH and CDR2 LQKENI come from the germline V gene. The chain carries TRBV18 and TRBJ2-6; TRBD1 matches 9 bases. Sequenced sample: CD4+ T cells from PBMCs. The source of this sequence is a human donor with multiple sclerosis. CDR3 region: CASSPPAGTGNSGANVLTF. The CDR3 DNA follows: TGTGCCAGCTCACCACCGGCCGGGACAGGGAACTCTGGGGCCAACGTCCTGACTTTC.